The following is a T cell receptor (beta chain) sequence with its context. Its matching antigen is unknown. The intended depth for sequencing was 1 in 200,000 to 1 in 1 million T cells. Assay: immunoSEQ multiplex PCR; the TCRdb copy retains only in-frame clones and omits some. The sample comprises nearly 50,000 clones, around 60% of which are singletons, and approximately 28% rests with the top ten. This CDR3 spans 15 amino acids. V was shortened by 0 bases and J by 3 bases, with 13 bases between the two germline ends. CDR1 and CDR2 from the germline V gene are SGHRS and YFSETQ. This sample was included in a study of cytotoxic CD8 clonotypes in ibrutinib-treated CLL. TCR beta libraries used about 1.9 micrograms of DNA from cryopreserved PBMCs. Study outcomes and limitations: In comparison with age-matched healthy donors, baseline clonality was higher and tracked circulating CD8+ T-cell counts. Sample timing was unmatched between remission and later-progressing patients; lymph nodes unstudied.

The starting material was PBMCs, obtained after 24 months of ibrutinib treatment. This chain joins TRBV5-1 and TRBJ2-7; TRBD2 is a possible D gene (5 bases). This TCR came from a human donor with chronic lymphocytic leukemia. The CDR3 DNA reads as TGCGCCAGCAGCTTGGCAGCGAGGGAGATCTACGAGCAGTACTTC. This encodes CASSLAAREIYEQYF.